This T cell receptor beta chain comes out of a study of siplizumab effects on memory and regulatory T cells. Concerning this clone itself: The antigen is undetermined.

Study-wide findings and caveats: No naive or memory phenotype could be assigned to roughly 75-96% of proliferating clones.

The CDR3 has 15 residues. V dropped 2 bases and J dropped 2 bases, with 13 bases sitting between them. Germline V CDR1 and CDR2: SGHTA, FQGNSA. Sequenced by immunoSEQ multiplex PCR; TCRdb stores in-frame clones only, minus some. The top ten clones hold approximately 38% of a sample with tens of thousands of clones, over 85% of them seen once. The sequence derives from a human donor in good health. Sequencing was performed on CD8+ T cells sorted from blood. The chain combines TRBV7-2 with TRBJ2-7; TRBD2 is a possible D gene (6 bases). The CDR3 DNA sequence: TGTGCCAGCAGCTTACACAGGACTACTCCCTACGAGCAGTACTTC. It encodes CASSLHRTTPYEQYF. The full variable domain, rest sourced from reference TRBV7-2 and TRBJ2-7, is GAGVSQSPSNKVTEKGKDVELRCDPISGHTALYWYRQSLGQGLEFLIYFQGNSAPDKSGLPSDRFSAERTGGSVSTLTIQRTQQEDSAVYLCASSLHRTTPYEQYFGPGTRLTVT.